This T cell receptor (beta chain) stems from a study of cytotoxic CD8 clonotypes in ibrutinib-treated CLL. In the study overall: The response samples were taken once patients had been treated for a median of about 12 months, range 6 to 36.

Germline CDR1 MGHDK, CDR2 SYGVNS. V shed 8 bases and J shed 3 bases, with 14 bases lying between them. CDR3 length: 14 residues. Profiled with immunoSEQ multiplex PCR; TCRdb holds only in-frame clones, not every one. The sample lists some 130,000 clones, over 75% occurring once. Genomic DNA for TCR beta libraries, approximately 2.1 micrograms, came from cryopreserved PBMCs. The genes are TRBV25-1 and TRBJ1-3; TRBD1 might be the D (6 bases). Sequencing used PBMCs, obtained after 24 months of ibrutinib treatment. The TCR sequence derives from a human donor with chronic lymphocytic leukemia. Written as DNA, the CDR3 is TGTGCCAGCGTAGACCAGGGGTTTGGAAACACCATATATTTT. Encoded protein: CASVDQGFGNTIYF.